What follows are 8 T cell receptor beta chains derived from one specimen sequenced in a study of blood T cell repertoires in COVID-19. TCRdb's table, derived via immunoSEQ multiplex PCR, lists solely in-frame clones and lacks some. The sample has around 81,000 clones, around 86% seen once. Sequencing used peripheral blood. The receptors derive from a woman in her sixties or seventies with acute or convalescent COVID-19.

This rearrangement joins TRBV19 to TRBJ2-2; maybe TRBD2 (5 bases). Trimming took off 5 bases at V and 6 bases at J, with 16 bases between the two ends. CDR1 is LNHDA, CDR2 SQIVND, per germline (reference sequence). This CDR3 comprises 15 residues. The CDR3 DNA reads as TGTGCCAGTAGTGGGAGTAATATAGCACCCGGGGAGCTGTTTTTT. This sequence encodes CASSGSNIAPGELFF.

This clone has just one count. The chain joins TRBV5-1 to TRBJ2-5; a weak D match, TRBD2 (5 bases). CDR1 and CDR2 (germline): SGHRS, YFSETQ. V lost 2 bases and J lost 1, with 12 bases in between. The CDR3 has 15 amino acids. This CDR3 reads CASSLARTSQETQYF. The CDR3 DNA reads as TGCGCCAGCAGCTTAGCCCGGACTTCCCAAGAGACCCAGTACTTC.

The chain uses TRBV10-3 and TRBJ1-1; possibly TRBD1 for D (5 bases). V was shortened by 3 bases and J by 5 bases, with 10 bases between the two germline ends. The germline CDR1 and CDR2 sequences are ENHRY and SYGVKD. The CDR3 loop spans 13 amino acids. The CDR3 nucleotides read TGTGCCATCAGTGATCAGGGTTGGACTGAAGCTTTCTTT. Amino acid sequence: CAISDQGWTEAFF.

The rearrangement uses TRBV5-4 and TRBJ2-3; D is possibly TRBD2 (6 bases). The CDR3 loop spans 12 amino acids. In germline, CDR1 is SGHNT, CDR2 YYREEE (reference sequence). The germline V and J ends were trimmed by 2 bases and 8 bases, with 9 bases remaining between them. The CDR3 loop is CASSFGGGTQYF. CDR3 DNA sequence: TGTGCCAGCAGCTTTGGGGGAGGTACGCAGTATTTT.

The V call is TRBV7-9, the J call TRBJ1-1, with 8 bases that match TRBD1. There are 13 residues in the CDR3. Germline V gives CDR1 SEHNR, CDR2 FQNEAQ (reference sequence). V lost 4 bases to trimming and J lost 6 bases; unmatched junction nucleotides: 4. DNA for the CDR3: TGTGCCAGCAGCTCAGGGGGCACCTCTGAAGCTTTCTTT. It codes for CASSSGGTSEAFF.

This clone is a singleton in its sample. The chain uses TRBV11-1 and TRBJ2-5, with a weak D call TRBD1 (6 bases). The CDR3 is 12 amino acids. Between the trimmed V and J ends, which lost 5 bases and 4 bases, there was a span of 8 bases. Germline assignment: CDR1 SGHAT and CDR2 FQDESV (reference sequence). CDR3 protein: CASSTQGETQYF. In DNA form, the CDR3 reads TGTGCCAGCAGCACACAGGGAGAGACCCAGTACTTC.

This chain connects TRBV18 to TRBJ2-3; TRBD2 aligns across 7 bases. With V trimmed by 3 bases and J by 0 bases, 3 bases remained unmatched. CDR1 is KGHSH, CDR2 LQKENI, per germline. This CDR3 spans 15 amino acids. The CDR3 region is CASSPTAGSTDTQYF. The CDR3 coding sequence is TGTGCCAGCTCACCTACAGCGGGGAGCACAGATACGCAGTATTTT.

CDR3 residues: CAITDRVGQPQHF. The CDR3 DNA reads TGTGCCATAACGGACAGGGTGGGTCAGCCCCAGCATTTT. The chain joins TRBV2 to TRBJ1-5, with 8 positions matching TRBD1. Per the germline V gene, CDR1 is SNHLY and CDR2 is FYNNEI. This CDR3 spans 13 amino acids. The V and J ends lost 10 bases and 6 bases, in that order; junction bases with no gene match: 8.